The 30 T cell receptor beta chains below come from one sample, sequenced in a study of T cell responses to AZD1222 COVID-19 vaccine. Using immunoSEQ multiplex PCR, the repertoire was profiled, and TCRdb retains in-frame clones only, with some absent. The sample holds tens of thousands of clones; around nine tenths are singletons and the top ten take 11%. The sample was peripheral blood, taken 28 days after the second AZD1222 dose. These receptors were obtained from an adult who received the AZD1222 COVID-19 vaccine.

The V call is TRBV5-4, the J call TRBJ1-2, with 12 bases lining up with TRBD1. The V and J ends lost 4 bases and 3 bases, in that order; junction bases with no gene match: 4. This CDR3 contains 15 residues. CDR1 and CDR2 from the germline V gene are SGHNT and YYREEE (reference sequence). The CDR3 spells CASSLGQGADYGYTF. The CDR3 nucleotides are TGTGCCAGCAGCCTGGGACAGGGGGCGGACTATGGCTACACCTTC.

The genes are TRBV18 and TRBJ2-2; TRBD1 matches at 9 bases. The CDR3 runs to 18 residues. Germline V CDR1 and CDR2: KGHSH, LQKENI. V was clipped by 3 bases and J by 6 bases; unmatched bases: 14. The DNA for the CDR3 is TGTGCCAGCTCACCGAGCCGACAGGGGGACGTAAGGGCCGGGGAGCTGTTTTTT. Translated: CASSPSRQGDVRAGELFF.

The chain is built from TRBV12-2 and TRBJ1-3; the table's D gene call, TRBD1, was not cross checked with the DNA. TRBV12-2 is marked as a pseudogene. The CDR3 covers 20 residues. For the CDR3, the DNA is TGTGCAAGTCGCTTCTCGGTGGGGAAGAGAACAGGGTGCTCTGGAAACACCATATATTTT. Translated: CASRFSVGKRTGCSGNTIYF.

The CDR3 coding sequence is TGTGCCAGCAGCTCCATCGAAGTCCTTGAGGAGTATTTT. Protein product: CASSSIEVLEEYF. This chain connects TRBV7-9 to TRBJ2-3; D ambiguous. The length of the CDR3 is 13 residues. The germline CDR1 and CDR2 sequences are SEHNR and FQNEAQ (reference sequence). V dropped 4 bases and J dropped 13 bases, with 18 bases sitting between them.

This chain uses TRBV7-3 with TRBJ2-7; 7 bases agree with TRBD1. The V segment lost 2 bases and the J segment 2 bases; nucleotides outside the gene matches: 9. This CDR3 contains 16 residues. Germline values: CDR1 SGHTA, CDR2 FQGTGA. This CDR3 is CASSLDDRVPAYEQYF. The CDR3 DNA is TGTGCCAGCAGCTTAGACGACAGGGTCCCCGCCTACGAGCAGTACTTC.

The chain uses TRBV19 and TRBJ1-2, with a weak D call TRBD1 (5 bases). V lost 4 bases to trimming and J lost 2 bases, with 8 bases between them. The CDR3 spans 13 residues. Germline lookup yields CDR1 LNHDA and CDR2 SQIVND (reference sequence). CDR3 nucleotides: TGTGCCAGTAGTAACAGGAGGAACTATGGCTACACCTTC. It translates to CASSNRRNYGYTF.

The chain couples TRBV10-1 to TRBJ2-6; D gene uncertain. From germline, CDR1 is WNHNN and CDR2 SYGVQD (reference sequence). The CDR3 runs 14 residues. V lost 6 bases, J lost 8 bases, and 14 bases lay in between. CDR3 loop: CASSVGVGTNVLTF. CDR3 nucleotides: TGCGCCAGCAGCGTGGGTGTGGGGACCAACGTCCTGACTTTC.

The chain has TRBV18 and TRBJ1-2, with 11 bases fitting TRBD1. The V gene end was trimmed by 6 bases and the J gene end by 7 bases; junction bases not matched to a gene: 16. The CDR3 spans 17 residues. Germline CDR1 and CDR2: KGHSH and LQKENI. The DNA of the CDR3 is TGTGCCAGCTCGCTCGACCAGGGCGGACAGGGGGCGCGTGGCTACACCTTC. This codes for CASSLDQGGQGARGYTF.

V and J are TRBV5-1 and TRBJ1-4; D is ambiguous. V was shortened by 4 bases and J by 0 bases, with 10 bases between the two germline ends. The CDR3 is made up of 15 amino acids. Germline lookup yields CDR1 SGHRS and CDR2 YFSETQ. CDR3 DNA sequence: TGCGCCAGCAGCGCGGTCGGGACAACTAATGAAAAACTGTTTTTT. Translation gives CASSAVGTTNEKLFF.

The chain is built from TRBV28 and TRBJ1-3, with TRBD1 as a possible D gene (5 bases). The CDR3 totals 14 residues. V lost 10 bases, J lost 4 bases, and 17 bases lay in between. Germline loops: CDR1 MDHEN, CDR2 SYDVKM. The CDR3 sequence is CATTRGGDGNTIYF. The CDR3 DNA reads TGTGCCACCACCCGAGGAGGGGACGGAAACACCATATATTTT. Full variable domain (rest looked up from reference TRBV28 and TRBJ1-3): DVKVTQSSRYLVKRTGEKVFLECVQDMDHENMFWYRQDPGLGLRLIYFSYDVKMKEKGDIPEGYSVSREKKERFSLILESASTNQTSMYLCATTRGGDGNTIYFGEGSWLTVV.

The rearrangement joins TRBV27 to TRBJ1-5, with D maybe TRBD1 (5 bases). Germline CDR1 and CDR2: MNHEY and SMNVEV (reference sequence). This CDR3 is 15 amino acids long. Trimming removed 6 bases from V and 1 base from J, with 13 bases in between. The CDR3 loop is CASRKTTESNQPQHF. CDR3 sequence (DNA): TGTGCCAGCAGAAAAACGACAGAAAGCAATCAGCCCCAGCATTTT.

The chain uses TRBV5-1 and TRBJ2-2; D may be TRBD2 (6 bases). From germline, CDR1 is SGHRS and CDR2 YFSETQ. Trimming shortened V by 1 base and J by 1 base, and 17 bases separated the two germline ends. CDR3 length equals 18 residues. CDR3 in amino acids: CASSLSGAWQGNTGELFF. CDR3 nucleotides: TGCGCCAGCAGCTTGTCGGGAGCCTGGCAGGGGAACACCGGGGAGCTGTTTTTT.

CDR3 sequence reads: CASSTRDRAVDTQYF. The CDR3 coding sequence is TGTGCCAGTAGTACGAGGGACAGGGCGGTAGATACGCAGTATTTT. This sequence joins TRBV19 and TRBJ2-3; 9 positions match TRBD1. CDR3 length: 15 amino acids. Unmatched junction bases numbered 7, after V lost 4 bases and J lost 5 bases. Germline-derived CDR1 and CDR2 are LNHDA and SQIVND (reference sequence).

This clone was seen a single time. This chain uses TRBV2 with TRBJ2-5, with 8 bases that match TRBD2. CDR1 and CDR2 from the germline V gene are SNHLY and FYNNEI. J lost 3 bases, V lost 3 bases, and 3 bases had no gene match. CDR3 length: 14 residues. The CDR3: CASSESAGEETQYF. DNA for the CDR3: TGTGCCAGCAGTGAGTCAGCGGGGGAAGAGACCCAGTACTTC.

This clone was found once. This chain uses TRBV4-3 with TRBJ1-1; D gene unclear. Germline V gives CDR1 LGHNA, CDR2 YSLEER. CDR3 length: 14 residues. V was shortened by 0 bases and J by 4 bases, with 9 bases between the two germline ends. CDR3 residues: CASSQDYGPTEAFF. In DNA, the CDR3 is TGCGCCAGCAGCCAAGATTACGGGCCCACTGAAGCTTTCTTT.

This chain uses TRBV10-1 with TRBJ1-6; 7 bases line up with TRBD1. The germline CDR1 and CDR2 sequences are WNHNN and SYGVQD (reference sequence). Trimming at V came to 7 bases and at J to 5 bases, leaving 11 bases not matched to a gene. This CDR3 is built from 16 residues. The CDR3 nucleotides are TGCGCCAGCACCTGGGGGGTAACAGGGGATAATTCACCCCTCCACTTT. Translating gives CASTWGVTGDNSPLHF.

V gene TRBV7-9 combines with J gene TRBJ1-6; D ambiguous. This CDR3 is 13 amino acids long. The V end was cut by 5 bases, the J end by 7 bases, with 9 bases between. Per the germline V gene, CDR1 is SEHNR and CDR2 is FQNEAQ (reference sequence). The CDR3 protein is CASSQNTNSPLHF. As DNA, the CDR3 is TGTGCCAGCAGCCAGAACACGAATTCACCCCTCCACTTT.

Here the CDR3 DNA reads TGCGCCAGCAGCCAAGGGGGGGCTGGAAACACCATATATTTT. This encodes CASSQGGAGNTIYF. The V and J genes are TRBV4-3 and TRBJ1-3; tentatively, D is TRBD1 (5 bases). This CDR3 spans 14 amino acids. The V end lost 1 base, the J end lost 2 bases, and 6 bases lay between the germline ends. Germline V gene data show CDR1 as LGHNA and CDR2 as YSLEER.

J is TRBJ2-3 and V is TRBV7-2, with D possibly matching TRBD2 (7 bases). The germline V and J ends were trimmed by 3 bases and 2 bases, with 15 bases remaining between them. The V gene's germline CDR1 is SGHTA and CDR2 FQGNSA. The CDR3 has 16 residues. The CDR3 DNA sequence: TGTGCCAGCAGCTTTTATGGGGGGGGGCCCACAGATACGCAGTATTTT. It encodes CASSFYGGGPTDTQYF.

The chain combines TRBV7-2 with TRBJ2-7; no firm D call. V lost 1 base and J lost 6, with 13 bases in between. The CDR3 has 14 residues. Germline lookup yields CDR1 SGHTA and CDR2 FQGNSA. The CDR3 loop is CASSLDPAGSEQYF. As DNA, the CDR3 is TGTGCCAGCAGCTTAGATCCCGCCGGCAGCGAGCAGTACTTC.

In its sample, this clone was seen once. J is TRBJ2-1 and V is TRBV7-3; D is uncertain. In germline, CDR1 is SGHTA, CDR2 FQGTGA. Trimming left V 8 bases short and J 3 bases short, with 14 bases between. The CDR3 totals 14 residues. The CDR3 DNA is TGTGCCAGCGGATCAGGTTCTTACTACAATGAGCAGTTCTTC. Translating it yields CASGSGSYYNEQFF. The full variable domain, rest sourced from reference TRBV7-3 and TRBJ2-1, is GAGVSQTPSNKVTEKGKYVELRCDPISGHTALYWYRQSLGQGPEFLIYFQGTGAADDSGLPNDRFFAVRPEGSVSTLKIQRTERGDSAVYLCASGSGSYYNEQFFGPGTRLTVL.

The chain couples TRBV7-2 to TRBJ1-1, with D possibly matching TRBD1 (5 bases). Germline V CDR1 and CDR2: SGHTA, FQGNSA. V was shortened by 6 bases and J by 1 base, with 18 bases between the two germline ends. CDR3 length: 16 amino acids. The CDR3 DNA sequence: TGTGCCAGCAGTTATTATTGGGGGGGGACGAACACTGAAGCTTTCTTT. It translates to CASSYYWGGTNTEAFF.

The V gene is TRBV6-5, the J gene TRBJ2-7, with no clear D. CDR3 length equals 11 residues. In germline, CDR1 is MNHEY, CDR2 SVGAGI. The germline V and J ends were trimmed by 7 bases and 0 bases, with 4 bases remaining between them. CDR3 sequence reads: CASTSSYEQYF. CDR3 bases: TGTGCCAGCACGTCCTCCTACGAGCAGTACTTC.

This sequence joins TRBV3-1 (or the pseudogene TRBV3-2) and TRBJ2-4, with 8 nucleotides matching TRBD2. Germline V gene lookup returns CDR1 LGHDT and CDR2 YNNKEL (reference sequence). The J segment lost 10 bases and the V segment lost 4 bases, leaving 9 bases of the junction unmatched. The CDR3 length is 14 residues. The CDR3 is CASSLGGGSGIQYF. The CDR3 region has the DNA TGTGCCAGCAGCCTCGGGGGGGGATCTGGTATTCAGTACTTC.

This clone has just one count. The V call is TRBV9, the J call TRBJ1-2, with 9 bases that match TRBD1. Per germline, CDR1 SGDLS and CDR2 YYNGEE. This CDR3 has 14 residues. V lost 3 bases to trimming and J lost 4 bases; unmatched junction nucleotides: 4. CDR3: CASSAQGASYGYTF. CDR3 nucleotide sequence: TGTGCCAGCAGCGCACAGGGGGCTTCCTATGGCTACACCTTC.

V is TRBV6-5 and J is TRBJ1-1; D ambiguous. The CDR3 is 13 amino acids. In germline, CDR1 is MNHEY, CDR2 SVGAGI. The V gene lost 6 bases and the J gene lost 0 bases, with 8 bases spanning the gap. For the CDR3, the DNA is TGTGCCAGCAGAAACGGGATGAACACTGAAGCTTTCTTT. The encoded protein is CASRNGMNTEAFF.

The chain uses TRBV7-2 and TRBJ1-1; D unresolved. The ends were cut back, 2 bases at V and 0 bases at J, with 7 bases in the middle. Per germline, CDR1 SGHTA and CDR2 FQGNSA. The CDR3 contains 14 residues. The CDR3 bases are TGTGCCAGCAGCTTAAGGCAGCTGAACACTGAAGCTTTCTTT. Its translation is CASSLRQLNTEAFF. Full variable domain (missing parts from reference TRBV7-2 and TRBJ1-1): GAGVSQSPSNKVTEKGKDVELRCDPISGHTALYWYRQSLGQGLEFLIYFQGNSAPDKSGLPSDRFSAERTGGSVSTLTIQRTQQEDSAVYLCASSLRQLNTEAFFGQGTRLTVV.

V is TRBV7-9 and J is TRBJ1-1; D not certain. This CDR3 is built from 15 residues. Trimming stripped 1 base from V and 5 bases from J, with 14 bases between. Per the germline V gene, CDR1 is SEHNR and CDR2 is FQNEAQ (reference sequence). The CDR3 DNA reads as TGTGCCAGCAGCTTAGGAACGGCGGGAGGGACTGAAGCTTTCTTT. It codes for CASSLGTAGGTEAFF.

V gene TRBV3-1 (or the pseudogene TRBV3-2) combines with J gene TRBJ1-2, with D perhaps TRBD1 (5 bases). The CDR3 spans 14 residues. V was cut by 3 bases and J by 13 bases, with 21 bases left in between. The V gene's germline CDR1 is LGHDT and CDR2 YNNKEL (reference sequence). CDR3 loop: CASSQGPWEGKITF. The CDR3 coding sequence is TGTGCCAGCAGCCAGGGACCGTGGGAGGGCAAGATCACCTTC.

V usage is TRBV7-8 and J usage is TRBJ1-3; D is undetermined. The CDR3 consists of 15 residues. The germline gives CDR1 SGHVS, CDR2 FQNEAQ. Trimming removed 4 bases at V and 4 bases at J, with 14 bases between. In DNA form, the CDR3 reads TGTGCCAGCAGCTCGACACCTCTTTGGGGAAACACCATATATTTT. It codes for CASSSTPLWGNTIYF.